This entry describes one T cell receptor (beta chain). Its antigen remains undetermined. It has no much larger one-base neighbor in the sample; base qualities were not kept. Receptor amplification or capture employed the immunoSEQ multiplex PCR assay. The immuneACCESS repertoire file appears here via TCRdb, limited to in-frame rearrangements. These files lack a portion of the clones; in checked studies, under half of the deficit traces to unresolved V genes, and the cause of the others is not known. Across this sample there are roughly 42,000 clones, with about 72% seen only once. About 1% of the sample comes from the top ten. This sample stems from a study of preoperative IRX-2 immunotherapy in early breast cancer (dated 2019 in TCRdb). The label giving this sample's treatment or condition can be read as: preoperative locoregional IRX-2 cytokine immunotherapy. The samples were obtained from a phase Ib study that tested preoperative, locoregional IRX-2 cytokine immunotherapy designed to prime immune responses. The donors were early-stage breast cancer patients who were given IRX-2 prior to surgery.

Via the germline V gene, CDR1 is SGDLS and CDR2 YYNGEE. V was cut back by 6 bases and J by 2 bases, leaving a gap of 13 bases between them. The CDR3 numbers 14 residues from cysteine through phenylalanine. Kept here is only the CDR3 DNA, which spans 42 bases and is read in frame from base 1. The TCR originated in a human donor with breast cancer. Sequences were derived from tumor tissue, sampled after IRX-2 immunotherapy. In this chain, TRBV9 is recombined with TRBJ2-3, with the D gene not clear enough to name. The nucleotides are TGTGCCAGCACGCCTAGAGAAGCCACAGATACGCAGTATTTT. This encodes CASTPREATDTQYF.